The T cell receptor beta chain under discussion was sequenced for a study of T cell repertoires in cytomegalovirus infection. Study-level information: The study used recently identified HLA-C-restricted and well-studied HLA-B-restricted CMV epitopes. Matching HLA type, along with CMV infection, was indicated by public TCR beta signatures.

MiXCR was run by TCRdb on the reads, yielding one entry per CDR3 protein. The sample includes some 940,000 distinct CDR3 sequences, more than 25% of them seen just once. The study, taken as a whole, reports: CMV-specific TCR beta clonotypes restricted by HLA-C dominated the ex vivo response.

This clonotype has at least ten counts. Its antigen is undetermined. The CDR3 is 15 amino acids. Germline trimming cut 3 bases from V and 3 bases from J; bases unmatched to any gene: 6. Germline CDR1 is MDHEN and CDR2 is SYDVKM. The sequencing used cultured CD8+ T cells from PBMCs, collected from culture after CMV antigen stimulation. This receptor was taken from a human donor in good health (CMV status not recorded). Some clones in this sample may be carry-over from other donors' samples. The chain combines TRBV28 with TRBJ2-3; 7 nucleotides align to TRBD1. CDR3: CASSFPAGGTDTQYF. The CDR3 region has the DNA TGTGCCAGCAGTTTCCCGGCAGGGGGAACAGATACGCAGTATTTT.